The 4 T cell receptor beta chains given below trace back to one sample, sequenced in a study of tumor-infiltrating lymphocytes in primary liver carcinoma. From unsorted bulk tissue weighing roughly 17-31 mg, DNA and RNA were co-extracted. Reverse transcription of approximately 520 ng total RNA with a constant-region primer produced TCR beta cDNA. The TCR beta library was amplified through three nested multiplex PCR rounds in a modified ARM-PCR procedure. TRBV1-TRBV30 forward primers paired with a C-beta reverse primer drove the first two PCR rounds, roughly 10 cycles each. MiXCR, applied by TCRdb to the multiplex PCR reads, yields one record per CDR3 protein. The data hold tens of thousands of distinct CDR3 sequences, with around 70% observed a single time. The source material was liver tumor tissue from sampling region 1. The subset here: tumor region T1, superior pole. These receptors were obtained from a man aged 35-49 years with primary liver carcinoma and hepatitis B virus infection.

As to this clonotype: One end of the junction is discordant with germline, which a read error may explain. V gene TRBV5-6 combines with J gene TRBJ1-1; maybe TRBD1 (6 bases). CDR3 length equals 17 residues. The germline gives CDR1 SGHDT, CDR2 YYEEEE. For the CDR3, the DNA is TGTGCCAGCAGCTTGGATATTACGAGAAGGGGGGCCACTGAAGTTTTCTTT. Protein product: CASSLDITRRGATEVFF.

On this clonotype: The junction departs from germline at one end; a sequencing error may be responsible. CDR3 amino acids: CASSLGPGPGSYEQYF. The CDR3 DNA reads TGCGCCAGCAGCTTGGGGCCGGGACCAGGGTCCTACGAGCAGTACTTT. This chain links TRBV5-1 with TRBJ2-7; perhaps D is TRBD1 or TRBD2 (5 bases each). CDR1 and CDR2 from the germline V gene are SGHRS and YFSETQ. The CDR3 is 16 amino acids. Looking up the rest from reference TRBV5-1 and TRBJ2-7 gives the full variable domain: KAGVTQTPRYLIKTRGQQVTLSCSPISGHRSVSWYQQTPGQGLQFLFEYFSETQRNKGNFPGRFSGRQFSNSRSEMNVSTLELGDSALYLCASSLGPGPGSYEQYFGPGTRLTVT.

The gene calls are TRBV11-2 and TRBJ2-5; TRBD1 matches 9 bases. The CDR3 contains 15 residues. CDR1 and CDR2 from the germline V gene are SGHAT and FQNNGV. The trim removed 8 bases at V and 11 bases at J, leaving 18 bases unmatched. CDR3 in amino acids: CASGSPGQGREIQYF. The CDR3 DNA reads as TGTGCCAGCGGAAGTCCGGGACAGGGTCGGGAGATACAGTACTTC.

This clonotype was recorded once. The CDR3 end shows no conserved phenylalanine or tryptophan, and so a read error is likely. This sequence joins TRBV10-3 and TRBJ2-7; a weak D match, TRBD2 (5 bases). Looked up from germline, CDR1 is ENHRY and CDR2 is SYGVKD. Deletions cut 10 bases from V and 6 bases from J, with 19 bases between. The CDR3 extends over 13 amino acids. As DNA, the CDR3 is TGTGCCAGCGCCGGCCTCGGGATTACCGAGCAGTACTTG. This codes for CASAGLGITEQYL.